This T cell receptor (beta chain) emerged from a study of T-cell memory formation after mild COVID-19. Study as a whole: TCR clusters were largely donor specific. Study findings and constraints: Cross-reactive memory seemingly joined, as some responding clones were found in pre-infection memory. Of the contracting clones, CD4+ ones lay mainly in CM and EM, and CD8+ ones in EMRA.

With V trimmed by 4 bases and J by 2 bases, 10 bases remained unmatched. The CDR3 totals 17 residues. Germline CDR1 and CDR2: SGDLS and YYNGEE. 5'RACE, which relied on constant-segment primers, yielded TCR alpha and TCR beta cDNA libraries carrying sample barcodes and UMIs. In TCRdb, the 5' RACE reads were re-called with MiXCR into one record per CDR3 protein. The sample contains about 210,000 distinct CDR3 sequences, roughly 27% of which appear only once. There are a few counts of this clonotype. Its antigen is currently unknown. The chain is built from TRBV9 and TRBJ2-3; 10 bases agree with TRBD1. The receptor was derived from an adult woman who had mild COVID-19 (a few samples of this study predate the infection). Cell type and time point are not known. Input material: PBMCs or a T cell subset sorted from them (not recorded which). CDR3 sequence (DNA): TGTGCCAGCAGCTCCCATTGGGGACAGGGGCCCACAGATACGCAGTATTTT. Amino acid sequence: CASSSHWGQGPTDTQYF. Variable domain in full (rest from reference TRBV9 and TRBJ2-3): DSGVTQTPKHLITATGQRVTLRCSPRSGDLSVYWYQQSLDQGLQFLIQYYNGEERAKGNILERFSAQQFPDLHSELNLSSLELGDSALYFCASSSHWGQGPTDTQYFGPGTRLTVL.